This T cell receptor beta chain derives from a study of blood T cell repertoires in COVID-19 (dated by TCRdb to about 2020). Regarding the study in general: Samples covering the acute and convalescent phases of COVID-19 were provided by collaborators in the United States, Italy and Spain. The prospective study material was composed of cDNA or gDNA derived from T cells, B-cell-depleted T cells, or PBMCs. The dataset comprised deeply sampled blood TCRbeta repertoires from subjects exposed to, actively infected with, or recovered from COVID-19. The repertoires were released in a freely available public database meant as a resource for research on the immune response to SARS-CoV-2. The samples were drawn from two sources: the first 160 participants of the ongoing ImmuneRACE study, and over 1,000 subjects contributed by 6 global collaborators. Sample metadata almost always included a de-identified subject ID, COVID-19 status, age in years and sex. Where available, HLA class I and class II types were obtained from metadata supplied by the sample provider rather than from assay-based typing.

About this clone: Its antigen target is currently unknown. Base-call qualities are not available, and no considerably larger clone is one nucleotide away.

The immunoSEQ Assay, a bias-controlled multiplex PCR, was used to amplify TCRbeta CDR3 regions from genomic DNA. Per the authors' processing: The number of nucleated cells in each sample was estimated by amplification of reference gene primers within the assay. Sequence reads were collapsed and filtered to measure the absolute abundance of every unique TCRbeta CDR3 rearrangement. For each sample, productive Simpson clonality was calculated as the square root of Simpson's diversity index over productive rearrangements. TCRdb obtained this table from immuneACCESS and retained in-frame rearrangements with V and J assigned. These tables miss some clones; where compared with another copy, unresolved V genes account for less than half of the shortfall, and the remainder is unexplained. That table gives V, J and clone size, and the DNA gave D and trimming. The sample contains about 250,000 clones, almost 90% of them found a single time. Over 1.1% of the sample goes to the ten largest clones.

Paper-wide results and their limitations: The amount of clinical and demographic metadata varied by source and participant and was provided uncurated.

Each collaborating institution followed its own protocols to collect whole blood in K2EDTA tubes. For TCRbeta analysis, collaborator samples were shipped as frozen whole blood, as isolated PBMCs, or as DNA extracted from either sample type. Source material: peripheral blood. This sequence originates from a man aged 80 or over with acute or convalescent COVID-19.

The CDR3 has the sequence CASSPPQRQNTEAFF. The nucleotide sequence reads TGTGCCAGCTCACCACCCCAGCGTCAGAACACTGAAGCTTTCTTT. The chain couples TRBV18 to TRBJ1-1; the D gene is not confidently resolved. V lost 0 bases and J lost 1 base; the stretch between them is 9 bases long. The germline V gene sets CDR1 to KGHSH and CDR2 to LQKENI. CDR3 length: 15 amino acids, cysteine to phenylalanine. The sequence is cut down to CDR3 DNA, 45 bases in frame from base 1. The variable domain in full, with residues beyond the CDR3 obtained from the reference TRBV18 and TRBJ1-1 genes, is NAGVMQNPRHLVRRRGQEARLRCSPMKGHSHVYWYRQLPEEGLKFMVYLQKENIIDESGMPKERFSAEFPKEGPSILRIQQVVRGDSAAYFCASSPPQRQNTEAFFGQGTRLTVV.